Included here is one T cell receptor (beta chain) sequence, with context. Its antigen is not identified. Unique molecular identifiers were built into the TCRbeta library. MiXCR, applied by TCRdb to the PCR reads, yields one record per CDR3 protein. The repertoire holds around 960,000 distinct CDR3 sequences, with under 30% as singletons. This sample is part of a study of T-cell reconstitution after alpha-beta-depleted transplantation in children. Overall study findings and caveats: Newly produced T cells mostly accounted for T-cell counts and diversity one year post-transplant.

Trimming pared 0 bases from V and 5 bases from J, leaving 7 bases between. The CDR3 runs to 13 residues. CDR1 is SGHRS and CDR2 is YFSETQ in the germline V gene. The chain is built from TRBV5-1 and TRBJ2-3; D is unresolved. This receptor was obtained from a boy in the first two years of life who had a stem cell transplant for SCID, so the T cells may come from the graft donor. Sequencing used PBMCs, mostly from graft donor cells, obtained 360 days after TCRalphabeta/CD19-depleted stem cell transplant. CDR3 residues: CASSLAMEDTQYF. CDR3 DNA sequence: TGCGCCAGCAGCTTGGCCATGGAAGATACGCAGTATTTT.